Following are 18 T cell receptor beta chains from one sample sequenced in a study of Graves' ophthalmopathy and Graves' hyperthyroidism. Transcripts of RNA were the source for amplifying TCR beta CDR3 regions. An initial RT-PCR round employing HTBI primers preceded a second-round multiplex PCR. TCRdb re-called the multiplex PCR reads through MiXCR, storing one row per CDR3 protein. The sample yields around 600,000 distinct CDR3 sequences, 35% to 50% seen once. Sequenced material: peripheral blood. These TCRs come from an adult man with Graves' ophthalmopathy.

This clonotype has a count of ten or more. The V gene is TRBV20-1, the J gene TRBJ2-7; D is perhaps TRBD1 (5 bases). Germline CDR1 DFQATT, CDR2 SNEGSKA (reference sequence). There are 13 residues in the CDR3. V lost 7 bases to trimming and J lost 5 bases, with 18 bases between them. CDR3 residues: CSVATRVLDEQYF. The DNA for the CDR3 is TGCAGTGTCGCGACCAGGGTGTTGGACGAGCAGTACTTC.

This clonotype was detected only a few times. The V gene is TRBV19, the J gene TRBJ1-2; D not certain. The CDR3 runs 14 residues. The germline V and J ends were trimmed by 2 bases and 4 bases, with 11 bases remaining between them. The germline V gene encodes CDR1 LNHDA and CDR2 SQIVND (reference sequence). The CDR3 protein is CASSIRNRIYGYTF. CDR3 in DNA: TGTGCCAGTAGTATAAGAAACAGAATCTATGGCTACACCTTC.

In its sample, this clonotype was seen a few times. The gene calls are TRBV20-1 and TRBJ2-5, with 12 bases fitting TRBD2. Germline V gives CDR1 DFQATT, CDR2 SNEGSKA (reference sequence). CDR3 length equals 15 residues. The CDR3 sequence: CSSLGLAGGRETQYF. The CDR3 DNA reads as TGCAGCTCCTTGGGGCTAGCGGGGGGGCGCGAGACCCAGTACTTC.

The rearrangement joins TRBV5-6 to TRBJ2-7, with 9 bases aligning to TRBD2. The CDR3 is 17 amino acids. Germline V gene lookup returns CDR1 SGHDT and CDR2 YYEEEE. V lost 4 bases, J lost 3 bases, and 14 bases stayed unmatched. In DNA form, the CDR3 reads TGTGCCAGCAGCGAACTATCAGGAGGACTAGCGAACTACGAGCAGTACTTC. Encoded protein: CASSELSGGLANYEQYF. Looking up the rest from reference TRBV5-6 and TRBJ2-7 gives the full variable domain: DAGVTQSPTHLIKTRGQQVTLRCSPKSGHDTVSWYQQALGQGPQFIFQYYEEEERQRGNFPDRFSGHQFPNYSSELNVNALLLGDSALYLCASSELSGGLANYEQYFGPGTRLTVT.

The genes are TRBV15 and TRBJ1-5, with unresolved D. The V end lost 0 bases, the J end lost 5 bases, and 20 bases lay between the germline ends. The CDR3 contains 18 residues. Germline assignment: CDR1 LNHNV and CDR2 YYDKDF (reference sequence). The CDR3 nucleotides are TGTGCCACCAGCAGAGATCAAAGGTCTGGGAGTAAGCATCAGCCCCAGCATTTT. It translates to CATSRDQRSGSKHQPQHF.

The rearrangement uses TRBV20-1 and TRBJ2-5; 9 bases are a match to TRBD2. Trimming took 6 bases from V and 2 from J; bases not matched to a gene: 7. CDR3 length: 14 residues. CDR1 and CDR2 from the germline V gene are DFQATT and SNEGSKA (reference sequence). The CDR3 coding sequence is TGCAGTGCCGCGGGGGGGGCTCTTCAAGAGACCCAGTACTTC. Translating gives CSAAGGALQETQYF.

As DNA, the CDR3 is TGTGCCAGCAGCGCAGCAGGACAGCTGTTTTTT. Protein: CASSAAGQLFF. The V gene is TRBV9, the J gene TRBJ2-2, with D unresolved. The CDR3 extends over 11 amino acids. Germline CDR1 is SGDLS and CDR2 is YYNGEE. V was clipped by 3 bases and J by 12 bases, with 9 bases between them.

This rearrangement joins TRBV5-1 to TRBJ2-5; D not certain. Germline V CDR1 and CDR2: SGHRS, YFSETQ. The V end was cut by 3 bases, the J end by 1 base, with 13 bases between. This CDR3 comprises 15 residues. In nucleotides, the CDR3 is TGCGCCAGCAGCTCGGCGTTACGCATCCAAGAGACCCAGTACTTC. Its protein is CASSSALRIQETQYF.

The sample holds a few counts of this clonotype. One junction end disagrees with the germline gene, perhaps due to a read error. This chain uses TRBV10-3 with TRBJ1-4, with a possible D match to TRBD1 (6 bases). The CDR3 covers 9 residues. CDR1 and CDR2 (germline): ENHRY, SYGVKD. The CDR3 DNA reads TGTGCCATCAGTGGCGGAACAGGGTTT. This gives the protein CAISGGTGF.

The chain links TRBV6-5 to TRBJ2-7, with 9 bases identical to TRBD2. Trimming took 8 bases from V and 6 from J; bases not matched to a gene: 8. CDR1 is MNHEY, CDR2 SVGAGI, per germline. The CDR3 extends over 13 amino acids. CDR3 residues: CASGGTSFFEQYF. CDR3 bases: TGTGCCAGCGGGGGGACTAGCTTTTTCGAGCAGTACTTC.

V is TRBV2 and J is TRBJ2-2; D is uncertain. Germline loops: CDR1 SNHLY, CDR2 FYNNEI. The CDR3 extends over 12 amino acids. V lost 3 bases and J 6 bases, leaving 5 bases between the germline ends. The CDR3 loop is CASSDGPGELFF. DNA of the CDR3: TGTGCCAGCAGTGATGGCCCCGGGGAGCTGTTTTTT.

This clonotype occurred many times. The J gene is TRBJ2-7, the V gene TRBV7-9; TRBD2 aligns across 7 bases. Germline V gene lookup returns CDR1 SEHNR and CDR2 FQNEAQ (reference sequence). Germline trimming cut 6 bases from V and 1 base from J; bases unmatched to any gene: 9. CDR3 length: 15 residues. This CDR3 reads CASRPSGGNSYEQYF. Written as DNA, the CDR3 is TGTGCCAGCAGGCCTAGCGGAGGGAATTCCTACGAGCAGTACTTC.

In its sample, this clonotype was seen many times. This sequence joins TRBV20-1 and TRBJ1-5, with D tentatively TRBD1 (6 bases). The CDR3 covers 14 residues. Germline values: CDR1 DFQATT, CDR2 SNEGSKA (reference sequence). V was cut by 0 bases and J by 3 bases, with 9 bases left in between. CDR3 amino acids: CSARETGYNQPQHF. The CDR3, as DNA: TGCAGTGCTAGAGAGACAGGCTACAATCAGCCCCAGCATTTT.

Many counts were recorded for this clonotype. This chain joins TRBV10-3 and TRBJ2-7; D perhaps matches TRBD2 (6 bases). The CDR3 extends over 13 amino acids. The germline V and J ends were trimmed by 6 bases and 0 bases, with 9 bases remaining between them. Germline V lookup: CDR1 ENHRY, CDR2 SYGVKD. CDR3 protein: CAISRGSSYEQYF. In DNA, the CDR3 is TGTGCCATCAGCCGGGGGAGCTCCTACGAGCAGTACTTC.

The rearrangement links TRBV20-1 to TRBJ2-7, with TRBD1 matching over 8 bases. Germline lookup yields CDR1 DFQATT and CDR2 SNEGSKA (reference sequence). J was trimmed by 6 bases and V by 3 bases; bases with no gene match: 7. The CDR3 is 13 residues long. The CDR3 nucleotides are TGCAGTGCTAGGCAGGACAGGGAATCCGAGCAGTACTTC. This encodes CSARQDRESEQYF.

Comments on this clonotype: The conserved final phenylalanine or tryptophan is absent from the CDR3, which likely points to a read error. The limits of the CDR3 on the DNA are not certain, so only TCRdb's listed CDR3 is given. The chain combines TRBV9 with TRBJ1-2. The germline V gene has CDR1 SGDLS and CDR2 YYNGEE. The CDR3 sequence runs 11 residues, both termini included. This chain's CDR3 is CASSESHSYIY.

The CDR3 sequence is CASGLAKLGGYTF. The CDR3 nucleotides are TGTGCTAGTGGTTTGGCCAAACTCGGCGGCTACACCTTC. V and J are TRBV12-5 and TRBJ1-2, with unresolved D. Trimming took off 1 base at V and 8 bases at J, with 11 bases between the two ends. This CDR3 has 13 residues. CDR1 LGHNT and CDR2 FRNRAP come from the germline V gene.

V is TRBV9 and J is TRBJ1-1; a weak D match, TRBD1 (5 bases). V lost 4 bases and J 8 bases, leaving 12 bases between the germline ends. CDR1 is SGDLS and CDR2 is YYNGEE in the germline V gene. The CDR3 runs to 12 residues. The CDR3 sequence: CASSISGGEAFF. CDR3 DNA: TGTGCCAGCAGCATATCGGGGGGGGAAGCTTTCTTT.